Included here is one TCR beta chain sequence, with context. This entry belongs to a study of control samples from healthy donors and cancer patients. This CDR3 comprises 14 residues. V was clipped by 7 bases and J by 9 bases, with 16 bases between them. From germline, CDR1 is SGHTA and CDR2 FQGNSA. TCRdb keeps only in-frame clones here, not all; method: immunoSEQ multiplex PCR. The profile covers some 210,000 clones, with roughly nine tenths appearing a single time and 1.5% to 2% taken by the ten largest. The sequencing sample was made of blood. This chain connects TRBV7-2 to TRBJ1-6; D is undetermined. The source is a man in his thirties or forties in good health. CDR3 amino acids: CASIRNPVSSPLHF. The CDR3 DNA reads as TGTGCCAGCATCCGTAACCCCGTTAGTTCACCCCTCCACTTT.